These 29 T cell receptor beta chains were sequenced from one sample in a study of T cell repertoires in cytomegalovirus infection. Their antigens are not known. TCRdb fed the reads into MiXCR, producing one record per CDR3 protein. The sample includes about 310,000 distinct CDR3 sequences, roughly 25% of them seen just once. The sample consisted of cultured PBMCs, taken from culture after CMV antigen stimulation. Source of these receptors: a human donor in good health (CMV status not recorded). Some clones in this sample may be carry-over from other donors' samples.

This clonotype showed up many times. The chain recombines TRBV7-6 with TRBJ2-5; TRBD2 matches 8 bases. The CDR3 has 13 amino acids. Trimming at V came to 3 bases and at J to 3 bases, leaving 0 bases not matched to a gene. Germline V gives CDR1 SGHVS, CDR2 FNYEAQ. This chain's CDR3 is CASSFGREETQYF. The CDR3 nucleotides are TGTGCCAGCAGCTTCGGGAGGGAAGAGACCCAGTACTTC.

The chain is built from TRBV20-1 and TRBJ2-7; 7 bases align to TRBD1. The J segment lost 0 bases and the V segment lost 4 bases, leaving 9 bases of the junction unmatched. Germline CDR1 reads DFQATT; CDR2 reads SNEGSKA (reference sequence). There are 15 residues in the CDR3. The CDR3, as DNA: TGCAGTGCTAACCGGGACAGCATTTTCTCCTACGAGCAGTACTTC. Its translation is CSANRDSIFSYEQYF.

This clonotype was recorded a few times. The CDR3 loop reads CASSYSGPAGELFF. The CDR3 region has the DNA TGTGCCAGCAGTTACTCTGGACCCGCCGGGGAGCTGTTTTTT. The V call is TRBV6-6, the J call TRBJ2-2; no reliable D call. CDR1 and CDR2 from the germline V gene are MNHNY and SVGAGI (reference sequence). V lost 0 bases to trimming and J lost 6 bases, with 8 bases between them. This CDR3 comprises 14 residues.

This clonotype was detected ten times or more. The V call is TRBV7-2, the J call TRBJ1-2, with D possibly matching TRBD1 (6 bases). CDR3 length: 14 amino acids. Per germline, CDR1 SGHTA and CDR2 FQGNSA. The ends were cut back, 4 bases at V and 5 bases at J, with 14 bases in the middle. The CDR3 DNA sequence: TGTGCCAGCAGCTCCCGGACAGAAACGTATGGCTACACCTTC. This codes for CASSSRTETYGYTF.

V is TRBV12-3 or TRBV12-4 and J is TRBJ1-1, with 7 bases fitting TRBD1. CDR3 length: 14 amino acids. With V trimmed by 6 bases and J by 5 bases, 9 bases remained unmatched. The CDR3 loop reads CASSGQAFGTEAFF. DNA of the CDR3: TGTGCCAGCAGCGGACAGGCCTTCGGGACTGAAGCTTTCTTT.

V usage is TRBV18 and J usage is TRBJ1-1, with D possibly being TRBD1 (5 bases). CDR3 length: 16 residues. Per germline, CDR1 KGHSH and CDR2 LQKENI. Trimming stripped 0 bases from V and 3 bases from J, with 14 bases between. CDR3 sequence reads: CASSPPGGAAYTEAFF. CDR3 in DNA: TGTGCCAGCTCACCACCGGGTGGGGCTGCCTACACTGAAGCTTTCTTT.

This clonotype has more than one count but fewer than ten. The chain carries TRBV7-3 and TRBJ1-1, with D unresolved. Trimming took 5 bases from V and 3 from J, leaving 22 bases between them. Germline values: CDR1 SGHTA, CDR2 FQGTGA. This CDR3 is built from 17 residues. The CDR3 reads CASSPRQNSPRDTEAFF. In nucleotides, the CDR3 is TGTGCCAGCAGCCCGAGACAAAACAGCCCCCGAGACACTGAAGCTTTCTTT. Using reference TRBV7-3 and TRBJ1-1 for the parts outside the CDR3, the full variable domain is GAGVSQTPSNKVTEKGKYVELRCDPISGHTALYWYRQSLGQGPEFLIYFQGTGAADDSGLPNDRFFAVRPEGSVSTLKIQRTERGDSAVYLCASSPRQNSPRDTEAFFGQGTRLTVV.

This clonotype was counted a few times. The CDR3 loop reads CSAPRDSAHGYTF. Written as DNA, the CDR3 is TGCAGTGCCCCCCGGGACAGCGCGCACGGCTACACCTTC. The genes are TRBV20-1 and TRBJ1-2; TRBD1 matches at 7 bases. Germline V gives CDR1 DFQATT, CDR2 SNEGSKA (reference sequence). The CDR3 runs 13 residues. V shed 6 bases, J shed 8 bases, and the junction held 12 bases outside the gene matches.

CDR3 in amino acids: CASRDKYEQYV. CDR3 bases: TGCGCCAGCAGAGATAAGTACGAGCAGTACGTC. The chain couples TRBV10-2 to TRBJ2-7; no clear D. The V end lost 6 bases, the J end lost 4 bases, and 7 bases lay between the germline ends. The CDR3 totals 11 residues. Germline assignment: CDR1 WSHSY and CDR2 SAAADI.

The V call is TRBV7-8, the J call TRBJ2-1; TRBD2 aligns across 14 bases. V lost 8 bases and J lost 8; bases outside the gene matches: 11. Germline V gives CDR1 SGHVS, CDR2 FQNEAQ. This CDR3 region has 16 residues. CDR3 region: CASFRLAGGGTDEQFF. The CDR3 region has the DNA TGTGCCAGCTTCAGACTAGCGGGAGGGGGGACAGATGAGCAGTTCTTC.

The chain uses TRBV10-3 and TRBJ2-7, with D maybe TRBD1 (6 bases). CDR3 size: 15 residues. V lost 0 bases and J lost 2, with 11 bases in between. The germline CDR1 and CDR2 sequences are ENHRY and SYGVKD. This chain's CDR3 is CAISESDSLTYEQYF. In DNA, the CDR3 is TGTGCCATCAGTGAGTCGGACAGCCTCACCTACGAGCAGTACTTC.

This clonotype showed up just a few times. This chain connects TRBV28 to TRBJ2-5, with 10 positions matching TRBD1. This CDR3 has 14 amino acids. Germline CDR1 and CDR2: MDHEN and SYDVKM. V trimming: 7 bases; J trimming: 5 bases; junction bases outside the gene matches: 7. CDR3 protein: CASKRTGGAETQYF. The CDR3 DNA reads as TGTGCCAGCAAAAGGACAGGGGGTGCTGAGACCCAGTACTTC.

This clonotype was seen many times. The chain uses TRBV7-9 and TRBJ1-6; 7 bases line up with TRBD1. V was pared by 4 bases and J by 0 bases, with 6 bases of the junction left unmatched. There are 17 residues in the CDR3. Germline loops: CDR1 SEHNR, CDR2 FQNEAQ (reference sequence). The CDR3 bases are TGTGCCAGCAGCTCGGGACAGCAAGTCTCCTATAATTCACCCCTCCACTTT. Translated, it gives CASSSGQQVSYNSPLHF.

In its sample, this clonotype was seen many times. This chain uses TRBV6-1 with TRBJ2-4; D perhaps matches TRBD1 (5 bases). The germline V gene has CDR1 MNHNS and CDR2 SASEGT. The ends were cut back, 11 bases at V and 0 bases at J, with 14 bases in the middle. The CDR3 has 14 amino acids. The CDR3 DNA sequence: TGTGCCTCTAAGGCACAGGAAGCCAAAAACATTCAGTACTTC. It is translated as CASKAQEAKNIQYF.

The V gene is TRBV6-2 or TRBV6-3, the J gene TRBJ1-1; 9 nucleotides line up with TRBD1. Germline trimming cut 6 bases from V and 6 bases from J; bases unmatched to any gene: 8. The germline V gene encodes CDR1 MNHEY and CDR2 SVGEGT. The CDR3 is 14 amino acids. DNA of the CDR3: TGTGCCAGCAGGAGGGACAGGGTGATCTCTGAAGCTTTCTTT. Amino acid sequence: CASRRDRVISEAFF.

This chain links TRBV10-3 with TRBJ2-5; D ambiguous. The V end was cut by 0 bases, the J end by 5 bases, with 10 bases between. The germline gives CDR1 ENHRY, CDR2 SYGVKD. The CDR3 totals 14 residues. Written as DNA, the CDR3 is TGTGCCATCAGTGAGTCGGGTGGAACGGAGACCCAGTACTTC. It is translated as CAISESGGTETQYF.

The chain has TRBV19 and TRBJ2-1, with TRBD2 matching over 9 bases. The V segment lost 5 bases and the J segment 4 bases; nucleotides outside the gene matches: 6. This CDR3 has 15 residues. Germline-derived CDR1 and CDR2 are LNHDA and SQIVND (reference sequence). CDR3 sequence: CASSPGLAPYNEQFF. CDR3 in DNA: TGTGCCAGTAGTCCTGGACTAGCGCCGTACAATGAGCAGTTCTTC.

This clonotype was observed a handful of times. This sequence joins TRBV6-6 and TRBJ2-7, with 12 nucleotides matching TRBD2. Germline CDR1 MNHNY, CDR2 SVGAGI (reference sequence). The ends lost 0 bases at V and 4 bases at J; junction bases unmatched: 7. CDR3 length: 17 amino acids. Here the CDR3 reads CASSYSPTSGRIYEQYV. The CDR3 region has the DNA TGTGCCAGCAGTTACTCGCCAACTAGCGGGAGGATATACGAGCAGTACGTC.

This clonotype was seen a few times. This rearrangement joins TRBV6-1 to TRBJ1-5; maybe TRBD1 (5 bases). Between the trimmed V and J ends, which lost 0 bases and 4 bases, there was a span of 16 bases. The CDR3 sequence is 17 residues long. The germline V gene encodes CDR1 MNHNS and CDR2 SASEGT. This chain's CDR3 is CASSEALGVRRNQPQHF. CDR3 nucleotide sequence: TGTGCCAGCAGTGAAGCGCTAGGGGTAAGGAGGAATCAGCCCCAGCATTTT.

This sequence joins TRBV25-1 and TRBJ2-3; D possibly corresponds to TRBD2 (6 bases). The CDR3 loop spans 14 amino acids. The ends were cut back, 6 bases at V and 4 bases at J, with 14 bases in the middle. Germline lookup yields CDR1 MGHDK and CDR2 SYGVNS. The CDR3 DNA reads as TGTGCCAGCAGCCCCCCGCGGGAACCAGATACGCAGTATTTT. Translation: CASSPPREPDTQYF.

The chain recombines TRBV4-1 with TRBJ1-2, with 9 bases matching TRBD1. The germline CDR1 and CDR2 sequences are MGHRA and YSYEKL. The trim removed 2 bases at V and 5 bases at J, leaving 3 bases unmatched. The CDR3 extends over 14 amino acids. The CDR3 loop is CASSQIDRGYGYTF. The CDR3 bases are TGCGCCAGCAGCCAAATAGACAGGGGGTATGGCTACACCTTC.

This rearrangement joins TRBV4-1 to TRBJ2-7, with a weak D call TRBD2 (6 bases). V lost 4 bases to trimming and J lost 6 bases, with 16 bases between them. In germline, CDR1 is MGHRA, CDR2 YSYEKL. CDR3 size: 14 residues. The CDR3 bases are TGCGCCAGCAGCCCCCAATCCTTCGGGGGCGAGCAGTACTTC. It encodes CASSPQSFGGEQYF.

V usage is TRBV9 and J usage is TRBJ2-1, with no clear D. The germline gives CDR1 SGDLS, CDR2 YYNGEE. CDR3 length equals 14 residues. Trimming cost V 4 bases and J 8 bases, with 16 bases left between them. This CDR3 reads CASSPSPELDEQFF. The CDR3 region has the DNA TGTGCCAGCAGCCCATCGCCGGAGTTAGATGAGCAGTTCTTC.

This clonotype came up a few times. This chain links TRBV6-5 with TRBJ2-5; 11 bases line up with TRBD2. Losses at the gene ends were 4 bases for V and 1 base for J; bases not matched to a gene: 11. This CDR3 has 18 amino acids. The germline V gene encodes CDR1 MNHEY and CDR2 SVGAGI. The CDR3 sequence: CASSFYRTSGSLQETQYF. The CDR3 DNA reads TGTGCCAGCAGTTTCTACCGCACTAGCGGGAGCCTCCAAGAGACCCAGTACTTC.

As to this clonotype: A single base separates this from a much larger clone, so it may be a read error. This chain uses TRBV11-2 with TRBJ2-1, with TRBD1 matching over 7 bases. Germline CDR1 and CDR2: SGHAT and FQNNGV. V trimming: 3 bases; J trimming: 0 bases; junction bases outside the gene matches: 2. There are 15 residues in the CDR3. CDR3 sequence: CASSFNRGSYNEQFF. The CDR3 DNA sequence: TGTGCCAGCAGCTTTAACAGGGGCTCCTACAATGAGCAGTTCTTC.

This clonotype was observed a few times. This chain uses TRBV19 with TRBJ2-7, with D tentatively TRBD1 or TRBD2 (5 bases each). The V end lost 10 bases, the J end lost 1 base, and 20 bases lay between the germline ends. The CDR3 has 15 amino acids. CDR1 is LNHDA and CDR2 is SQIVND in the germline V gene (reference sequence). The CDR3 coding sequence is TGTGCCACCTCGACGGTGGGACGAGCTTCCTACGAGCAGTACTTC. Translating it yields CATSTVGRASYEQYF.

The chain combines TRBV12-3 or TRBV12-4 with TRBJ1-2, with D perhaps matching TRBD1 (6 bases). V dropped 6 bases and J dropped 2 bases, with 10 bases sitting between them. CDR3 length equals 13 residues. DNA for the CDR3: TGTGCCAGCAGAGTACAGGGAAACTATGGCTACACCTTC. It is translated as CASRVQGNYGYTF.

This clonotype was recorded many times. V and J are TRBV7-2 and TRBJ2-1, with 15 bases lining up with TRBD2. In germline, CDR1 is SGHTA, CDR2 FQGNSA. The CDR3 is 17 amino acids. After removal of 1 base from V and 7 bases from J, the junction contained 5 bases not matched to a gene. This CDR3 is CASSLEGTSGRKNEQFF. In DNA form, the CDR3 reads TGTGCCAGCAGCTTAGAGGGGACTAGCGGGAGGAAGAATGAGCAGTTCTTC.

In its sample, this clonotype was seen a few times. The rearrangement links TRBV7-8 to TRBJ1-5; D unresolved. The length of the CDR3 is 15 residues. Between the trimmed V and J ends, which lost 1 base and 0 bases, there was a span of 7 bases. Per germline, CDR1 SGHVS and CDR2 FQNEAQ. CDR3 region: CASSLERYSNQPQHF. The CDR3 region has the DNA TGTGCCAGCAGCTTAGAGCGGTATAGCAATCAGCCCCAGCATTTT.